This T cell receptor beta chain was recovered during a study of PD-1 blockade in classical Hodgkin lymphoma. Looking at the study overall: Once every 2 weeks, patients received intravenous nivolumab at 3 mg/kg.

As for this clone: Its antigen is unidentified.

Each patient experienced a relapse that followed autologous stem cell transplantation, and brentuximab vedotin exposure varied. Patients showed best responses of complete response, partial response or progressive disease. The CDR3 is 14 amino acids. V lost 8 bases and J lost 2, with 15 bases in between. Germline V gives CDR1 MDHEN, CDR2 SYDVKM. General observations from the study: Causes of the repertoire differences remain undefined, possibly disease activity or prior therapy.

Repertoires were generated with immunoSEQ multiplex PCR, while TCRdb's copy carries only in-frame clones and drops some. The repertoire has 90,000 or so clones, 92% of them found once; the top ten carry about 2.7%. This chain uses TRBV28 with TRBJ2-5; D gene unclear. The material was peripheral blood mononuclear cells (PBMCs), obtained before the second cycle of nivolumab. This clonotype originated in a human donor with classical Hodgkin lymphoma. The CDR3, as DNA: TGTGCCAGCGGTAGCCCTGTACCTCAAGAGACCCAGTACTTC. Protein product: CASGSPVPQETQYF.